A single sample gave rise to the 28 T cell receptor beta chains below, sequenced in a study of OX40 agonist ivuxolimab in advanced cancers. Produced via immunoSEQ multiplex PCR; TCRdb's table is partial and in-frame only. The sample holds about 89,000 clones, approximately 93% seen once. Sequencing was performed on CD4+ or CD8+ T cells sorted from blood, taken in a trial of the OX40 agonist ivuxolimab. These receptors were taken from an adult with an advanced solid tumor such as melanoma, head and neck, liver or kidney cancer.

The rearrangement uses TRBV4-3 and TRBJ2-2; D uncertain. The V gene lost 0 bases and the J gene lost 0 bases, with 5 bases spanning the gap. CDR1 and CDR2 from the germline V gene are LGHNA and YSLEER. There are 15 residues in the CDR3. The CDR3 DNA reads TGCGCCAGCAGCCAAGATATTTCGAACACCGGGGAGCTGTTTTTT. It specifies CASSQDISNTGELFF.

The chain is built from TRBV5-4 and TRBJ2-7, with 8 positions matching TRBD2. Germline loops: CDR1 SGHNT, CDR2 YYREEE (reference sequence). V shed 4 bases, J shed 3 bases, and the junction held 12 bases outside the gene matches. The CDR3 sequence is 16 residues long. CDR3 amino acids: CASSALDGTRGYEQYF. The CDR3 DNA sequence: TGTGCCAGCAGCGCACTTGACGGGACTAGGGGCTACGAGCAGTACTTC. Together with reference TRBV5-4 and TRBJ2-7, the CDR3 gives the full variable domain: ETGVTQSPTHLIKTRGQQVTLRCSSQSGHNTVSWYQQALGQGPQFIFQYYREEENGRGNFPPRFSGLQFPNYSSELNVNALELDDSALYLCASSALDGTRGYEQYFGPGTRLTVT.

The chain recombines TRBV28 with TRBJ2-1; 7 bases agree with TRBD2. This CDR3 is 16 amino acids long. The germline gives CDR1 MDHEN, CDR2 SYDVKM. Trimming cost V 4 bases and J 4 bases; bases outside gene matches: 10. CDR3 residues: CASSSWGAGAYNEQFF. Here the CDR3 DNA reads TGTGCCAGCAGTTCATGGGGCGCGGGAGCTTACAATGAGCAGTTCTTC.

The V gene is TRBV30, the J gene TRBJ2-7; 7 positions agree with TRBD2. V was pared by 0 bases and J by 6 bases, with 8 bases of the junction left unmatched. This CDR3 has 14 amino acids. Germline assignment: CDR1 GTSNPN and CDR2 SVGIG (reference sequence). The chain's CDR3 is CAWSVWGGATEQYF. The CDR3 DNA is TGTGCCTGGAGTGTATGGGGGGGTGCCACCGAGCAGTACTTC.

This rearrangement joins TRBV9 to TRBJ2-3; TRBD2 matches at 9 bases. Looked up from germline, CDR1 is SGDLS and CDR2 is YYNGEE. This CDR3 region has 16 residues. V trimming: 0 bases; J trimming: 4 bases; junction bases outside the gene matches: 6. CDR3 in amino acids: CASSVAASGVPDTQYF. As DNA, the CDR3 is TGTGCCAGCAGCGTAGCTGCTAGCGGGGTCCCAGATACGCAGTATTTT.

J is TRBJ2-5 and V is TRBV6-5; D gene ambiguous. Germline V gene lookup returns CDR1 MNHEY and CDR2 SVGAGI. CDR3 length: 13 amino acids. V shed 2 bases and J shed 6 bases, with 10 bases lying between them. CDR3 protein: CASSYKFRQTQYF. DNA for the CDR3: TGTGCCAGCAGTTACAAGTTTCGGCAGACCCAGTACTTC.

The chain joins TRBV19 to TRBJ1-5; D not certain. Germline V gene sequence: CDR1 LNHDA, CDR2 SQIVND (reference sequence). The germline V and J ends were trimmed by 4 bases and 9 bases, with 13 bases remaining between them. This CDR3 is 13 amino acids long. The CDR3 DNA reads as TGTGCCAGTAGTACCCAGACGATGGCGCCCCAGCATTTT. Its protein product is CASSTQTMAPQHF.

The CDR3 spells CASTRRDRGRDEQYF. The CDR3 DNA reads TGTGCCAGCACCCGAAGGGACAGGGGGCGCGACGAGCAGTACTTC. The rearrangement uses TRBV6-1 and TRBJ2-7; 12 positions match TRBD1. This CDR3 comprises 15 residues. The germline V gene encodes CDR1 MNHNS and CDR2 SASEGT. J gave up 5 bases and V 7 bases, and 9 bases lay outside the gene matches.

This clone was seen just once. The chain uses TRBV28 and TRBJ1-6; D unresolved. The length of the CDR3 is 14 residues. V was clipped by 1 base and J by 10 bases, with 11 bases between them. In germline, CDR1 is MDHEN, CDR2 SYDVKM. The DNA of the CDR3 is TGTGCCAGCAGTTTATCCTTGACAAACTCACCCCTCCACTTT. This translates into CASSLSLTNSPLHF.

DNA of the CDR3: TGTGCCTGGAGTGCCCCCCGTGGGGCTAAAGCTAACTATGGCTACACCTTC. Residues: CAWSAPRGAKANYGYTF. This chain links TRBV30 with TRBJ1-2, with D possibly TRBD1 on 5 matching bases. Germline assignment: CDR1 GTSNPN and CDR2 SVGIG (reference sequence). V gave up 1 base and J gave up 0 bases, with 18 bases separating them. There are 17 residues in the CDR3.

About this clone: The junction does not match germline at one end; this may be a read error. The chain employs TRBV5-1 and TRBJ1-4; no clear D. There are 16 residues in the CDR3. Germline lookup yields CDR1 SGHRS and CDR2 YFSETQ. CDR3 nucleotide sequence: TGTGCCAGCAGCTTTCTGGACCGCCGGGGAGGTGAAAAACTGTTTTTT. It codes for CASSFLDRRGGEKLFF.

This rearrangement joins TRBV6-6 to TRBJ1-2, with D maybe TRBD1 (5 bases). The V gene lost 7 bases and the J gene lost 2 bases, with 17 bases spanning the gap. This CDR3 has 15 residues. Per the germline V gene, CDR1 is MNHNY and CDR2 is SVGAGI (reference sequence). Here the CDR3 reads CASKPTGPRNYGYTF. CDR3 bases: TGTGCCAGCAAGCCCACAGGACCAAGAAACTATGGCTACACCTTC.

This clone came up once. The chain recombines TRBV7-3 with TRBJ1-2, with D maybe TRBD1 (5 bases). CDR1 SGHTA and CDR2 FQGTGA come from the germline V gene. The CDR3 is 15 residues long. Trimming cost V 3 bases and J 5 bases, with 16 bases left between them. The CDR3 DNA sequence: TGTGCCAGCAGCTTGGGGGGAGGCCCGGGGTATGGCTACACCTTC. It translates to CASSLGGGPGYGYTF.

This sequence joins TRBV30 and TRBJ1-5, with D perhaps TRBD1 (6 bases). The V and J ends lost 1 base and 6 bases respectively, with 10 bases between them. There are 13 residues in the CDR3. Germline V gives CDR1 GTSNPN, CDR2 SVGIG (reference sequence). DNA for the CDR3: TGTGCCTGGAGTGGGGGGGCGTTTCAGCCCCAGCATTTT. Its translation is CAWSGGAFQPQHF.

The J gene is TRBJ2-1, the V gene TRBV18, with TRBD2 as a possible D gene (6 bases). Germline values: CDR1 KGHSH, CDR2 LQKENI. V was clipped by 5 bases and J by 4 bases, with 15 bases between them. The CDR3 extends over 15 amino acids. The CDR3 region has the DNA TGTGCCAGCTCAGGACCGGGGAGGATTTACAATGAGCAGTTCTTC. Translating it yields CASSGPGRIYNEQFF.

The V gene is TRBV6-6, the J gene TRBJ1-1; D may be TRBD1 (5 bases). The CDR3 loop spans 15 amino acids. The V end lost 5 bases, the J end lost 1 base, and 14 bases lay between the germline ends. CDR1 MNHNY and CDR2 SVGAGI come from the germline V gene (reference sequence). The CDR3: CASSTRQRGNTEAFF. DNA of the CDR3: TGTGCCAGCAGTACCAGACAGCGGGGGAACACTGAAGCTTTCTTT.

The count of this clone is one. This chain links TRBV5-1 with TRBJ2-1, with TRBD2 identical over 16 bases. V gave up 0 bases and J gave up 4 bases; unmatched junction bases: 10. The germline V gene has CDR1 SGHRS and CDR2 YFSETQ. The CDR3 extends over 20 amino acids. CDR3: CASSLAKGTSGRARYNEQFF. DNA of the CDR3: TGCGCCAGCAGCTTGGCCAAGGGGACTAGCGGGAGGGCCCGGTACAATGAGCAGTTCTTC.

The V gene is TRBV4-1, the J gene TRBJ2-5, with D perhaps given as TRBD1 or TRBD2 (5 bases each). Germline V CDR1 and CDR2: MGHRA, YSYEKL. V gave up 0 bases and J gave up 7 bases, with 15 bases separating them. CDR3 length: 15 residues. Here the CDR3 DNA reads TGCGCCAGCAGCCAAGATCCACCTGGTGGGGGGACCCAGTACTTC. Protein product: CASSQDPPGGGTQYF.

The rearrangement joins TRBV25-1 to TRBJ2-3; D remains ambiguous. CDR3 length equals 10 residues. The ends were cut back, 4 bases at V and 6 bases at J, with 2 bases in the middle. The germline V gene encodes CDR1 MGHDK and CDR2 SYGVNS. This chain's CDR3 is CASSADTQYF. The DNA of the CDR3 is TGTGCCAGCAGTGCTGATACGCAGTATTTT.

The chain has TRBV6-5 and TRBJ1-2; D is unclear. The CDR3 totals 13 residues. CDR1 is MNHEY and CDR2 is SVGAGI in the germline V gene. Trimming left V 5 bases short and J 8 bases short, with 15 bases between. CDR3 bases: TGTGCCAGCAGTGACAACTGGAGAGGAGGCTACACCTTC. Its protein is CASSDNWRGGYTF.

The chain has TRBV2 and TRBJ1-6, with no clear D. The germline CDR1 and CDR2 sequences are SNHLY and FYNNEI. There are 12 residues in the CDR3. V was pared by 6 bases and J by 10 bases, with 10 bases between. The CDR3 region is CASSSLGSPLHF. The CDR3 DNA follows: TGTGCCAGCAGCAGTTTGGGCTCACCCCTCCACTTT.

The chain links TRBV7-8 to TRBJ2-1; 7 bases align to TRBD2. This CDR3 is 14 amino acids long. The germline V gene encodes CDR1 SGHVS and CDR2 FQNEAQ. V shed 4 bases, J shed 6 bases, and the junction held 6 bases outside the gene matches. The CDR3 DNA reads as TGTGCCAGCAGCTCCCAAGGGACTATCAATGAGCAGTTCTTC. It specifies CASSSQGTINEQFF.

In its sample, this clone was seen a few times. The rearrangement joins TRBV18 to TRBJ1-1, with D unclear. Trimming took 6 bases from V and 1 from J, leaving 9 bases between them. This CDR3 is built from 13 residues. Germline V gene sequence: CDR1 KGHSH, CDR2 LQKENI. This CDR3 reads CASSKTENTEAFF. The CDR3 bases are TGTGCCAGCTCGAAAACAGAGAACACTGAAGCTTTCTTT.

The chain links TRBV4-3 to TRBJ2-1; no firm D call. Trimming left V 1 base short and J 4 bases short, with 17 bases between. Germline V gene sequence: CDR1 LGHNA, CDR2 YSLEER. The CDR3 has 17 amino acids. CDR3 amino acids: CASSQGLRANLYNEQFF. The CDR3 nucleotides are TGCGCCAGCAGCCAAGGGCTTCGCGCTAACCTATACAATGAGCAGTTCTTC.

The V gene is TRBV30, the J gene TRBJ2-3; 12 positions match TRBD2. This CDR3 is built from 14 residues. Germline V gene data show CDR1 as GTSNPN and CDR2 as SVGIG (reference sequence). Losses at the gene ends were 3 bases for V and 6 bases for J; bases not matched to a gene: 4. CDR3 DNA: TGTGCCTGGAGACTAGCGGGAGGAAGGGATACGCAGTATTTT. Its translation is CAWRLAGGRDTQYF.

The gene calls are TRBV10-3 and TRBJ1-4; D call uncertain. V shed 10 bases and J shed 4 bases, with 10 bases lying between them. This CDR3 is 12 amino acids long. Germline V gene lookup returns CDR1 ENHRY and CDR2 SYGVKD. The CDR3 spells CATAIVNEKLFF. CDR3 bases: TGTGCCACCGCGATCGTTAATGAAAAACTGTTTTTT.

V is TRBV9 and J is TRBJ2-2; perhaps TRBD1 as D (5 bases). Germline CDR1 SGDLS, CDR2 YYNGEE. The CDR3 is made up of 14 amino acids. Trimming stripped 4 bases from V and 1 base from J, with 8 bases between. CDR3 residues: CASSIGQNTGELFF. The CDR3 DNA reads TGTGCCAGCAGCATAGGACAGAACACCGGGGAGCTGTTTTTT.

The V call is TRBV30, the J call TRBJ1-6; perhaps TRBD1 as D (5 bases). This CDR3 region has 17 residues. CDR1 is GTSNPN, CDR2 SVGIG, per germline (reference sequence). Trimming took 0 bases from V and 3 from J, leaving 15 bases between them. The CDR3 coding sequence is TGTGCCTGGAGTGTACGGCGGGGGAGAGACTATAATTCACCCCTCCACTTT. Translated: CAWSVRRGRDYNSPLHF.